A selection of T cell receptor beta chains follows, all from one sample in a study of shared clonotypes between healthy human individuals. Assay used: immunoSEQ multiplex PCR; TCRdb lists only in-frame clones, some missing. The sample has roughly 500,000 clones; about 82% are singletons. Sequencing was done on a sample of PBMCs. The receptors were gathered from a woman aged 40 to 50 in good health. Some clones in this sample may be carry-over from other donors' samples. Both conserved end residues are part of each CDR3. Each record gives: clone size, V gene, J gene, D gene, CDR3 DNA, CDR3 protein. The D gene is left open where the match is weak. Rows may omit the clone size; those that give it use once, few, many or a size class.

>NA|TRBV7-9|TRBJ2-3|NA
TGTGCCAGCAGCTTATACCTCACCGCGAACACAGATACGCAGTATTTT
CASSLYLTANTDTQYF
>NA|TRBV7-8|TRBJ2-7|NA
TGTGCCAGCAGCCCCCGGGTCCTCTCCTACGAGCAGTACTTC
CASSPRVLSYEQYF
>NA|TRBV28|TRBJ2-7|NA
TGTGCCAGCACGAAAGGGAGGCCTTACGAGCAGTACTTC
CASTKGRPYEQYF
>few|TRBV11-1|TRBJ2-1|NA
TGTGCCAGCTCCATGGGCCGATACAATGAGCAGTTCTTC
CASSMGRYNEQFF
>NA|TRBV6-4|TRBJ2-1|TRBD2
TGTGCCAGCAGTGACTCGGGGACTAGCGCATACAATGAGCAGTTCTTC
CASSDSGTSAYNEQFF
>once|TRBV7-8|TRBJ2-1|NA
TGTGCCAGCAGCCAGCGCCCCCGGGGCAGGGGTAATAGCAATGAGCAGTTCTTC
CASSQRPRGRGNSNEQFF
>NA|TRBV19|TRBJ2-1|TRBD2
TGTGCCAGTAGCCCGGGACTAGCGGGAGGGTCCTACAATGAGCAGTTCTTC
CASSPGLAGGSYNEQFF
>once|TRBV4-1|TRBJ2-3|TRBD2
TGCGCCAGCAGCCAAGTAGGGACTAGCGGGAGGCAAGATACGCAGTATTTT
CASSQVGTSGRQDTQYF
>NA|TRBV5-1|TRBJ2-3|NA
TGCGCCAGCAGCTTGTCTGGGGGCAGTCCAGATACGCAGTATTTT
CASSLSGGSPDTQYF
>NA|TRBV5-5|TRBJ2-2|NA
TGTGCCAGCAGCTTAGCGTTAATCACCGGGGAGCTGTTTTTT
CASSLALITGELFF
>NA|TRBV29-1|TRBJ2-2|TRBD2
TGCAGGGGGCGAGCGGGAGGGTACACCGGGGAGCTGTTTTTT
CRGRAGGYTGELFF
>NA|TRBV19|TRBJ1-4|TRBD1
TGTGCCAGTAGTATCAACCGGGACAGGGCTAATGAAAAACTGTTTTTT
CASSINRDRANEKLFF
>medium-sized|TRBV19|TRBJ1-4|TRBD1
TGTGCCAGTAGTACCGGACAGGCCGGGCTGTTTTTT
CASSTGQAGLFF
>many|TRBV20-1|TRBJ2-7|TRBD1
TGCAGTGCTAGGACAGGGCGCGAGCAGTACTTC
CSARTGREQYF
>NA|TRBV2|TRBJ2-2|NA
TGTGCCAGCAGTGCTAGACAGACTACCGGGGAGCTGTTTTTT
CASSARQTTGELFF
>NA|TRBV5-4|TRBJ1-5|NA
TGTGCCAGCAGCTTGGCCGGTCAGCCCCAGCATTTT
CASSLAGQPQHF
>NA|TRBV11-2|TRBJ1-1|NA
TGTGCCAGCAGCTTAGATAGGGGTACGGACACTGAAGCTTTCTTT
CASSLDRGTDTEAFF
>few|TRBV27|TRBJ1-1|NA
TGTGCCAGCAGTGATCCTCCAGGGTATGGCACTGAAGCTTTCTTT
CASSDPPGYGTEAFF
>few|TRBV10-3|TRBJ1-1|TRBD1
TGTGCCATCAGTGGTCCCCGGGACAGGGACACTGAAGCTTTCTTT
CAISGPRDRDTEAFF
>NA|TRBV27|TRBJ1-2|TRBD1
TGTGCCAGCAGTCCGGGACAGGGTAGTTATGGCTACACCTTC
CASSPGQGSYGYTF
>NA|TRBV7-2|TRBJ2-5|NA
TGTGCCAGCCGCTCGGTTCCTGGCGGCCAAGAGACCCAGTACTTC
CASRSVPGGQETQYF
>few|TRBV7-9|TRBJ2-7|TRBD1
TGTGCCAGCAGCCCGGGACAGGTTTCCTACGAGCAGTACTTC
CASSPGQVSYEQYF
>NA|TRBV27|TRBJ2-5|TRBD2
TGTGCCAGCAGTACCTTAGCGGGAGGGGAGACCCAGTACTTC
CASSTLAGGETQYF
>NA|TRBV2|TRBJ2-5|NA
TGTGCCAGCAGTAACCAAGAGACCCAGTACTTC
CASSNQETQYF
>NA|TRBV7-8|TRBJ2-3|TRBD2
TGTGCCACCAGCCCCCTAGCGGGAGAAAGGGATACGCAGTATTTT
CATSPLAGERDTQYF
>NA|TRBV19|TRBJ2-3|TRBD2
TGTGCCAGTAGTCTAACTAGCGGGAGCACAGATACGCAGTATTTT
CASSLTSGSTDTQYF
>NA|TRBV6-5|TRBJ1-3|TRBD1
TGTGCCAGCAGTTACAGGGGGCACGCGGGAAACACCATATATTTT
CASSYRGHAGNTIYF
>many|TRBV28|TRBJ2-1|NA
TGTGCCAGCACAGGGTTCGCAGTGAGTGAGCAGTTCTTC
CASTGFAVSEQFF
>NA|TRBV28|TRBJ2-2|NA
TGTGCCAGCACTTTCGGCGGGGAGCTGTTTTTT
CASTFGGELFF
>once|TRBV9|TRBJ2-3|TRBD1
TGTGCCAGCAGCCCTCGACAGGGGGCGAGCACAGATACGCAGTATTTT
CASSPRQGASTDTQYF
>NA|TRBV4-2|TRBJ2-7|NA
TGTGCCAGCAGCCAAGGGGGCCCCTACGAGCAGTACTTC
CASSQGGPYEQYF
>many|TRBV9|TRBJ1-4|NA
TGTGCCAGCAGCGTAGGTGGGCGCAGAAATGAAAAACTGTTTTTT
CASSVGGRRNEKLFF
>few|TRBV7-6|TRBJ1-1|TRBD1
TGTGCCAGCAGCTTACAGGGGGCGAACACTGAAGCTTTCTTT
CASSLQGANTEAFF
>few|TRBV29-1|TRBJ1-1|TRBD1
TGCAGCGTTTGGACAGGAGGGGCCACTGAAGCTTTCTTT
CSVWTGGATEAFF
>many|TRBV11-2|TRBJ1-1|NA
TGTGCCAGCAGCTTAGTAGGGCTTGAAGCTTTCTTT
CASSLVGLEAFF
>once|TRBV19|TRBJ1-1|NA
TGTGCCAGTAGCCGACAAGGGGGCACTGAAGCTTTCTTT
CASSRQGGTEAFF
>NA|TRBV28|TRBJ1-2|NA
TGTGCCAGCACAAAACAGGGTGCCGACTATGGCTACACCTTC
CASTKQGADYGYTF
>NA|TRBV5-4|TRBJ2-1|NA
TGTGCCAGCAGCTATGACAGCACACCCTACAATGAGCAGTTCTTC
CASSYDSTPYNEQFF
>NA|TRBV18|TRBJ2-5|TRBD2
TGTGCCAGCGCAGGACTAGCGTTCCAAGAGACCCAGTACTTC
CASAGLAFQETQYF
>once|TRBV7-3|TRBJ2-2|TRBD2
TGTGCCAGCAGCTCAGCCGCTAGCGGGAGGGTCGGGGAGCTGTTTTTT
CASSSAASGRVGELFF
>NA|TRBV30|TRBJ2-7|NA
TGTGCCTGGAGTCCACGTGGATCGCAGGGACGTCCCTACGAGCAGTACTTC
CAWSPRGSQGRPYEQYF
>NA|TRBV4-3|TRBJ2-3|NA
TGCGCCAGCAGCCAAGATAGCGAGTCGCCCGATACGCAGTATTTT
CASSQDSESPDTQYF
>NA|TRBV27|TRBJ2-7|TRBD2
TGTGCCAGCAGCCCGGGGGGGAGCTACGAGCAGTACTTC
CASSPGGSYEQYF
>NA|TRBV5-6|TRBJ2-2|TRBD1
TGTGCCAGCAGCTTGGGGGGACAGACCGGGGAGCTGTTTTTT
CASSLGGQTGELFF
>NA|TRBV2|TRBJ2-1|NA
TGTGCCAGCGTTGGTGGGAGCTCCTACAATGAGCAGTTCTTC
CASVGGSSYNEQFF
>NA|TRBV7-3|TRBJ2-1|NA
TGTGCCAGCAGCCCCGTAGTTGCCGGTGAGCAGTTCTTC
CASSPVVAGEQFF
>NA|TRBV6-1|TRBJ2-2|TRBD1
TGTGCCAGCACTCAGGGGGCCACCGGGGAGCTGTTTTTT
CASTQGATGELFF
>many|TRBV27|TRBJ1-2|TRBD1
TGTGCCAGCAGTCCGAGACAGGGGGGGAACTATGGCTACACCTTC
CASSPRQGGNYGYTF